This T cell receptor (beta chain) was found in a study of cytomegalovirus exposure and HLA in healthy donors. The PCR contained 60 Vbeta and 13 Jbeta primers. Sequencing was performed with immunoSEQ multiplex PCR; in TCRdb, only in-frame clones are kept and a portion is missing. The table has some 92,000 clones, roughly three quarters seen once. The clonotype originates from a man aged 25-45 years in good health and CMV-seronegative. Sequenced: PBMCs.

The CDR3 sequence is CASSPGQGEHQPQHF. CDR3 nucleotide sequence: TGTGCCAGCTCACCGGGACAGGGTGAACATCAGCCCCAGCATTTT. The V gene is TRBV18, the J gene TRBJ1-5; 9 bases agree with TRBD1. This CDR3 is 15 amino acids long. Trimming cost V 3 bases and J 5 bases; bases outside gene matches: 5. Germline CDR1 and CDR2: KGHSH and LQKENI.